This T cell receptor beta chain was captured by sequencing in a study of shared T cell receptors in the human thymus. The data were produced by immunoSEQ multiplex PCR, yet TCRdb's version contains in-frame clones alone and is incomplete. The sample includes about 540,000 clones, 75% to 80% of them seen just once. Germline V gives CDR1 MNHEY, CDR2 SMNVEV (reference sequence). This CDR3 has 16 residues. V trimming: 0 bases; J trimming: 5 bases; junction bases outside the gene matches: 9. Another study also made use of these data, one on human thymus T cells.

The sequenced sample was thymocytes. This chain connects TRBV27 to TRBJ2-5; 7 nucleotides match TRBD2. This receptor was taken from a boy under two years old with a congenital heart defect. CDR3 region: CASSLSMAGDLETQYF. DNA for the CDR3: TGTGCCAGCAGTTTATCGATGGCGGGAGATTTGGAGACCCAGTACTTC.